Listed here are 15 T cell receptor beta chains from one sample, sequenced in a study of blood T cell repertoires in COVID-19. Assay: immunoSEQ multiplex PCR; the TCRdb copy retains only in-frame clones and omits some. The sample yields about 360,000 clones, around 87% seen once. Sequences were obtained from PBMCs or T cells enriched from blood (not recorded which). Source of these receptors: a man aged 25-40 years who had recovered from COVID-19.

The rearrangement links TRBV7-8 to TRBJ1-2; TRBD1 matches 12 bases. Germline trimming cut 2 bases from V and 6 bases from J; bases unmatched to any gene: 4. The CDR3 is 15 residues long. The germline V gene encodes CDR1 SGHVS and CDR2 FQNEAQ. CDR3 sequence (DNA): TGTGCCAGCAGCTTACCGGGACAGGGGGCGCATGGCTACACCTTC. This codes for CASSLPGQGAHGYTF.

The chain uses TRBV6-5 and TRBJ2-7, with 9 nucleotides matching TRBD1. Germline V lookup: CDR1 MNHEY, CDR2 SVGAGI. The CDR3 is 14 residues long. The V and J ends lost 7 bases and 0 bases, in that order; junction bases with no gene match: 4. CDR3 sequence (DNA): TGTGCCAGCAATCGGGACAGGGTCTCCTACGAGCAGTACTTC. It yields the protein CASNRDRVSYEQYF.

The J gene is TRBJ1-2, the V gene TRBV9, with a possible D match to TRBD1 (6 bases). Trimming took 4 bases from V and 0 from J, leaving 13 bases between them. The CDR3 extends over 15 amino acids. Germline V gene data show CDR1 as SGDLS and CDR2 as YYNGEE. The CDR3 here is CASSPTRQANYGYTF. The CDR3 DNA reads as TGTGCCAGCAGCCCGACGAGACAGGCTAACTATGGCTACACCTTC. The complete variable domain, with remaining parts taken from reference TRBV9 and TRBJ1-2, reads DSGVTQTPKHLITATGQRVTLRCSPRSGDLSVYWYQQSLDQGLQFLIQYYNGEERAKGNILERFSAQQFPDLHSELNLSSLELGDSALYFCASSPTRQANYGYTFGSGTRLTVV.

V gene TRBV5-1 combines with J gene TRBJ2-2, with D tentatively TRBD2 (5 bases). The germline V and J ends were trimmed by 4 bases and 1 base, with 11 bases remaining between them. The germline V gene encodes CDR1 SGHRS and CDR2 YFSETQ. The length of the CDR3 is 15 residues. The CDR3 DNA reads as TGCGCCAGCAGCCCCCGGGAAGGGAACACCGGGGAGCTGTTTTTT. Protein: CASSPREGNTGELFF.

This clone was seen a handful of times. V and J are TRBV4-3 and TRBJ2-7; D possibly corresponds to TRBD2 (5 bases). Germline CDR1 and CDR2: LGHNA and YSLEER. This CDR3 contains 14 residues. V lost 0 bases, J lost 4 bases, and 10 bases lay in between. CDR3 in DNA: TGCGCCAGCAGCCAAGAGGTTGGGAGTTACGAGCAGTACTTC. Amino acid sequence: CASSQEVGSYEQYF.

The chain employs TRBV6-5 and TRBJ1-2, with 9 bases fitting TRBD1. The CDR3 is 13 amino acids. Germline V gives CDR1 MNHEY, CDR2 SVGAGI. The ends lost 7 bases at V and 7 bases at J; junction bases unmatched: 7. CDR3 residues: CASTWGQGGGYTF. As DNA, the CDR3 is TGTGCCAGCACCTGGGGACAGGGAGGTGGCTACACCTTC.

This chain joins TRBV6-5 and TRBJ1-6; 10 bases align to TRBD1. Germline lookup yields CDR1 MNHEY and CDR2 SVGAGI. J was trimmed by 14 bases and V by 1 base; bases with no gene match: 5. The CDR3 length is 14 residues. CDR3 sequence: CASSYLGQGVALHF. CDR3 bases: TGTGCCAGCAGTTACTTAGGACAGGGGGTAGCCCTCCACTTT.

This rearrangement joins TRBV5-1 to TRBJ1-5, with TRBD1 matching over 7 bases. CDR3 size: 15 residues. Germline V lookup: CDR1 SGHRS, CDR2 YFSETQ. Losses at the gene ends were 0 bases for V and 5 bases for J; bases not matched to a gene: 5. This CDR3 reads CASSLVGGAYQPQHF. Here the CDR3 DNA reads TGCGCCAGCAGCTTGGTAGGGGGCGCCTATCAGCCCCAGCATTTT. Full variable domain (remainder filled in from reference TRBV5-1 and TRBJ1-5): KAGVTQTPRYLIKTRGQQVTLSCSPISGHRSVSWYQQTPGQGLQFLFEYFSETQRNKGNFPGRFSGRQFSNSRSEMNVSTLELGDSALYLCASSLVGGAYQPQHFGDGTRLSIL.

The chain employs TRBV7-8 and TRBJ1-2; D gene ambiguous. The V and J ends lost 0 bases and 4 bases respectively, with 12 bases between them. The V gene's germline CDR1 is SGHVS and CDR2 FQNEAQ. There are 15 residues in the CDR3. The DNA of the CDR3 is TGTGCCAGCAGCTTAGCGGAGAGTGCTTCCTATGGCTACACCTTC. Its translation: CASSLAESASYGYTF.

The CDR3 region has the DNA TGTGCCACCAGCTTTGACAGGAATGAAAAACTGTTTTTT. Protein product: CATSFDRNEKLFF. The chain carries TRBV15 and TRBJ1-4; D is possibly TRBD1 (6 bases). The CDR3 sequence is 13 residues long. CDR1 LNHNV and CDR2 YYDKDF come from the germline V gene (reference sequence). Trimming left V 5 bases short and J 5 bases short, with 9 bases between.

For this clone: In the same sample, other DNA sequences code for this CDR3. This chain joins TRBV20-1 and TRBJ1-2; no reliable D call. CDR1 and CDR2 (germline): DFQATT, SNEGSKA (reference sequence). V lost 3 bases to trimming and J lost 6 bases, with 8 bases between them. There are 11 residues in the CDR3. In DNA form, the CDR3 reads TGCAGTGCTAGTGACGGGGATGGCTACACCTTC. This codes for CSASDGDGYTF.

This sequence joins TRBV19 and TRBJ2-3; 9 bases fit TRBD2. The CDR3 spans 14 residues. Germline V gene sequence: CDR1 LNHDA, CDR2 SQIVND (reference sequence). V lost 4 bases, J lost 4 bases, and 3 bases stayed unmatched. The CDR3 here is CASSKGLAADTQYF. The CDR3 DNA follows: TGTGCCAGTAGTAAGGGACTAGCTGCAGATACGCAGTATTTT.

V is TRBV29-1 and J is TRBJ1-2; 9 bases agree with TRBD1. There are 13 residues in the CDR3. Germline CDR1 is SQVTM and CDR2 is ANQGSEA. Trimming cost V 4 bases and J 6 bases; bases outside gene matches: 6. The CDR3 DNA reads TGCAGCGTTGTGGGGACAGGGATGGATGGCTACACCTTC. As protein: CSVVGTGMDGYTF.

The sample holds one count of this clone. The V and J genes are TRBV19 and TRBJ1-2; D may be TRBD1 (5 bases). Germline CDR1 reads LNHDA; CDR2 reads SQIVND (reference sequence). V was clipped by 0 bases and J by 8 bases, with 19 bases between them. The CDR3 length is 16 residues. The CDR3 is CASSIDHDRQPPGYTF. CDR3 in DNA: TGTGCCAGTAGTATAGATCACGACAGACAACCCCCCGGCTACACCTTC.

The chain couples TRBV4-2 to TRBJ1-6; 11 nucleotides line up with TRBD1. Germline values: CDR1 LGHNA, CDR2 YNFKEQ. V trimming: 0 bases; J trimming: 9 bases; junction bases outside the gene matches: 7. The CDR3 extends over 17 amino acids. DNA for the CDR3: TGTGCCAGCAGCCAAGATCTTAGGGGACAGGGGGTTTCACCCCTCCACTTT. Translated, it gives CASSQDLRGQGVSPLHF.